This TCR beta chain is from a study of blood T cell repertoires in COVID-19. The wider study: Material from acute and convalescent COVID-19 was sourced from the United States, Italy and Spain.

Source study methods: Amplification of reference gene primers provided the estimated nucleated cell counts. Method: immunoSEQ multiplex PCR; TCRdb's copy keeps in-frame clones and lacks some. V, J and clone size reflect that table, while D and trimming were determined from the DNA. Of a few hundred thousand clones detected, around 88% appear once; the ten largest clones hold roughly 12%. The V end was cut by 6 bases, the J end by 7 bases, with 16 bases between. This CDR3 has 13 amino acids. CDR1 and CDR2 (germline): MGHDK, SYGVNS. The chain uses TRBV25-1 and TRBJ2-7, with D possibly being TRBD2 (6 bases). The sample consisted of peripheral blood. The receptor was derived from a woman in her fifties or sixties with COVID-19, enrolled during active disease. The CDR3 loop is CASRGPRAGEQYF. The DNA of the CDR3 is TGTGCCAGCAGGGGTCCCCGGGCGGGGGAGCAGTACTTC.